This TCR beta chain appears in the sequencing data of a study of shared clonotypes between healthy human individuals (dated by TCRdb to 2020 to 2022). With respect to the entire study: The cohort comprised a couple of women and a few men aged 18 to 49 years. For each donor, three plates each were used for CD4 naive and CD4 memory, two plates were used for CD8 naive, and one plate was used for CD8 memory. Blood TCR repertoires of roughly five healthy adults were deeply sequenced to estimate repertoire size and the extent of clonotype sharing between individuals. To increase sequencing depth and limit assay-specific biases, different laboratories used diverse techniques to prepare libraries and sequence TCR repertoires. Between about 0.9 and 10 billion PBMCs per donor were obtained by leukapheresis. General findings and caveats noted by the study authors: Based on pairwise subsampling, the degree of clonotype sharing among donors was expected to be affected by sequencing depth. Even with the large sequencing depth, rarefaction of the sorted-subset datasets indicated that sequencing was incomplete. Compared with non-shared clonotypes, clonotypes shared by all four sorted-subset donors had higher generation probabilities. Because the study included only a small number of donors, the genetic and exposure-history diversity represented was limited. Sampling was limited to blood, and TCR repertoires in tissue likely differ from TCR repertoires in blood. Estimated clonotype richness was generally larger for naive than for memory subsets. Approximately 5% of naive CD4, 3.5% of naive CD8, roughly 2.4% of memory CD4, and more than 0.35% of memory CD8 clonotypes were shared across several donors.

Using the deep immunoSEQ assay, TCR CDR3 regions were amplified from genomic DNA by multiplex PCR. Extracted genomic DNA from each cell subset was spread evenly across all wells of several immunoSEQ 96-well plates, with each plate serving as a replicate. For sorted subsets, about 200 ng genomic DNA, equal to 30,000 to 35,000 T cell genomes, was loaded into each replicate PCR. Purified libraries were measured with a Qubit 3.0 fluorometer, size-checked on a Bioanalyzer 2100, and measured again with the KAPA Library Quantification kit. Each immunoSEQ 96-well plate was sequenced on its own single-read 150-cycle Illumina NextSeq 550 flow cell. From the authors' description of their analysis: Because only junctional sequences without quality scores were contained in the immunoSEQ output, filtering matching that applied to full-length reads could not be performed. To assign V/J genes and CDR3, sequences were annotated against IMGT germline references using PyIR, a Python wrapper for IgBLAST v1.9. Any read was removed if the V/J assignment was weak (E-value above 1e-6), the CDR3 was missing, or the read contained stop codons, out-of-frame junctions, or ambiguous translated residues. A V3J clonotype was defined by an identical inferred V gene, J gene, and CDR3 amino acid sequence. Percentage overlap between repertoires was calculated by dividing the number of shared unique clonotypes by the size of the smaller repertoire. Repertoire richness was assessed with RTK rarefaction, the Chao1 estimator, and Recon v2.1 estimates of unobserved clonotypes. Generation probabilities were computed with OLGA for all TCRbeta clonotypes obtained by the gDNA method from several donors. Here the immuneACCESS table is served through TCRdb, limited to in-frame sequences with V and J called. Missing clones are a known gap in these copies; in checked studies unresolved V genes cover under half, and the rest lacks a known reason. V and J calls and clone size follow that table, whereas D and trimming were derived from the DNA. This sample holds over a million clones; under 80% were observed only once. The top ten hold about 1.5% of the sample.

Healthy HIV-negative adults with no recently reported acute infections or vaccinations were included as donors. Every donor was a Caucasian adult living in Nashville, Tennessee, USA. Magnetic negative selection was used to enrich CD4+ T cells, after which naive cells were positively selected on CD45RA and the negative fraction became the memory subset. Blood was collected by leukapheresis, and PBMCs were isolated by Ficoll-Histopaque density gradient centrifugation and then cryopreserved in liquid nitrogen vapor phase. Purity and quantity of every magnetically sorted T cell population were checked by analytical flow cytometry. From each sorted fraction, genomic DNA was isolated and quantified by UV absorbance on a Nanodrop 2000c. The CDR3 has 13 amino acids, counting the end cysteine and phenylalanine. The read is trimmed to its CDR3 DNA, 39 bases read in frame from base 1. According to the germline V gene (reference sequence), CDR1 reads SEHNR and CDR2 reads FQNEAQ. V drops 5 bases and J drops 4 bases, leaving 11 bases in between.

As concerns this clone: Its antigen target is currently unknown. Per-base quality was not reported, and no clone a single base away is much larger than it.

The sample was memory CD4+ T cells sorted from blood. The intended sense of this specimen's cell subset or site label: CD45RA-negative fraction. The receptor's source is a man between 18 and 35 years old in good health. The sequence links TRBV7-9 to TRBJ1-2, with the D segment identity uncertain. The nucleotides read TGTGCCAGCAGCGCTTATAAAATCTATGGCTACACCTTC. This gives the protein CASSAYKIYGYTF. Where the CDR3 stops, the reference TRBV7-9 and TRBJ1-2 genes take over; the full variable domain is DTGVSQNPRHKITKRGQNVTFRCDPISEHNRLYWYRQTLGQGPEFLTYFQNEAQLEKSRLLSDRFSAERPKGSFSTLEIQRTEQGDSAMYLCASSAYKIYGYTFGSGTRLTVV.